What follows are 15 T cell receptor beta chains derived from one specimen sequenced in a study of blood T cell repertoires in COVID-19. Using immunoSEQ multiplex PCR, the repertoire was profiled, and TCRdb retains in-frame clones only, with some absent. The sample holds 150,000 to 200,000 clones, around 88% seen once. Material for sequencing was peripheral blood. Source of these receptors: a human donor in a cohort sampled during active COVID-19.

The rearrangement links TRBV5-4 to TRBJ2-3, with 7 bases that match TRBD2. From germline, CDR1 is SGHNT and CDR2 YYREEE (reference sequence). Trimming took 3 bases from V and 2 from J; bases not matched to a gene: 6. CDR3 length: 15 residues. CDR3 in amino acids: CASSSRRGVTDTQYF. For the CDR3, the DNA is TGTGCCAGCAGCTCGAGACGGGGGGTCACAGATACGCAGTATTTT.

CDR3 coding DNA: TGTGCCAGTAGGGGCCCTAATCAGCCCCAGCATTTT. Amino acids: CASRGPNQPQHF. The chain joins TRBV19 to TRBJ1-5; D remains unclear. V was pared by 6 bases and J by 4 bases, with 7 bases between. The CDR3 runs to 12 residues. CDR1 and CDR2 from the germline V gene are LNHDA and SQIVND (reference sequence).

V gene TRBV14 combines with J gene TRBJ1-1, with D unresolved. Trimming pared 5 bases from V and 2 bases from J, leaving 9 bases between. Germline values: CDR1 SGHDN, CDR2 FVKESK. The CDR3 consists of 13 residues. CDR3 region: CASSTKRNTEAFF. The CDR3 region has the DNA TGTGCCAGCAGCACAAAAAGAAACACTGAAGCTTTCTTT.

This chain connects TRBV24-1 to TRBJ1-1, with D unclear. Germline assignment: CDR1 KGHDR and CDR2 SFDVKD. Trimming cost V 0 bases and J 10 bases, with 8 bases left between them. The CDR3 is 12 amino acids. In DNA form, the CDR3 reads TGTGCCACCAGTGATTTGAGTGGCTTAGCTTTCTTT. Protein sequence: CATSDLSGLAFF.

This chain joins TRBV11-3 and TRBJ2-5; the D gene is possibly TRBD2 (5 bases). Trimming shortened V by 2 bases and J by 1 base, and 8 bases separated the two germline ends. The V gene's germline CDR1 is SGHNT and CDR2 YENEEA. This CDR3 has 14 residues. The DNA of the CDR3 is TGTGCCAGCAGCTTACGGGGTTTCCAAGAGACCCAGTACTTC. It translates to CASSLRGFQETQYF. The variable domain in full, completed from reference TRBV11-3 and TRBJ2-5, reads EAGVVQSPRYKIIEKKQPVAFWCNPISGHNTLYWYLQNLGQGPELLIRYENEEAVDDSQLPKDRFSAERLKGVDSTLKIQPAELGDSAVYLCASSLRGFQETQYFGPGTRLLVL.

The chain recombines TRBV7-3 with TRBJ2-3, with 8 bases identical to TRBD2. V lost 0 bases, J lost 3 bases, and 14 bases stayed unmatched. Germline-derived CDR1 and CDR2 are SGHTA and FQGTGA. The CDR3 is 19 amino acids. CDR3 region: CASSLTFAARGLETDTQYF. Written as DNA, the CDR3 is TGTGCCAGCAGCTTAACGTTTGCGGCCCGGGGACTAGAAACAGATACGCAGTATTTT.

In this sample, this clone turned up once. The V gene is TRBV19, the J gene TRBJ1-5; D call uncertain. The CDR3 has 15 residues. V dropped 4 bases and J dropped 2 bases, with 12 bases sitting between them. Germline V gives CDR1 LNHDA, CDR2 SQIVND (reference sequence). CDR3 DNA: TGTGCCAGTAGTAGCAGGCAGATTGGCAATCAGCCCCAGCATTTT. Encoded protein: CASSSRQIGNQPQHF.

The CDR3 coding sequence is TGTGCCAGCAGTGAAGCTCCGGGACTCAGAAACACTGAAGCTTTCTTT. Protein: CASSEAPGLRNTEAFF. The V call is TRBV2, the J call TRBJ1-1; tentatively, D is TRBD1 (5 bases). From germline, CDR1 is SNHLY and CDR2 FYNNEI. This CDR3 is built from 16 residues. The V gene lost 0 bases and the J gene lost 2 bases, with 13 bases spanning the gap.

The gene calls are TRBV7-9 and TRBJ2-3, with 8 nucleotides matching TRBD1. The germline V gene has CDR1 SEHNR and CDR2 FQNEAQ (reference sequence). The CDR3 consists of 15 residues. V gave up 3 bases and J gave up 1 base; unmatched junction bases: 3. The CDR3, as DNA: TGTGCCAGCAGCTTTGAGACAGGGGGCACAGATACGCAGTATTTT. Amino acids: CASSFETGGTDTQYF.

This chain uses TRBV27 with TRBJ1-5, with a tentative D call TRBD1 (5 bases). The V gene lost 5 bases and the J gene lost 4 bases, with 18 bases spanning the gap. This CDR3 is built from 16 residues. The germline V gene encodes CDR1 MNHEY and CDR2 SMNVEV (reference sequence). CDR3 amino acids: CASSHAQGLGNQPQHF. CDR3 coding DNA: TGTGCCAGCAGTCACGCTCAGGGTTTGGGGAATCAGCCCCAGCATTTT.

The DNA for the CDR3 is TGTGCCAGCAGCTTAGCGGCGGGGCCAGGAGAGCAGTACTTC. Protein: CASSLAAGPGEQYF. The chain carries TRBV11-2 and TRBJ2-7, with a weak D call TRBD2 (6 bases). Germline assignment: CDR1 SGHAT and CDR2 FQNNGV. V was clipped by 1 base and J by 7 bases, with 14 bases between them. CDR3 length: 14 amino acids. Variable domain in full (rest from reference TRBV11-2 and TRBJ2-7): EAGVAQSPRYKIIEKRQSVAFWCNPISGHATLYWYQQILGQGPKLLIQFQNNGVVDDSQLPKDRFSAERLKGVDSTLKIQPAKLEDSAVYLCASSLAAGPGEQYFGPGTRLTVT.

This sequence joins TRBV7-9 and TRBJ1-3; possible D gene TRBD1, 6 bases. Germline loops: CDR1 SEHNR, CDR2 FQNEAQ (reference sequence). The V end lost 1 base, the J end lost 0 bases, and 19 bases lay between the germline ends. The CDR3 has 19 amino acids. For the CDR3, the DNA is TGTGCCAGCAGCTTAGAAGGGGGGGTCATTTCGAGCTCTGGAAACACCATATATTTT. The encoded protein is CASSLEGGVISSSGNTIYF.

The J gene is TRBJ2-7, the V gene TRBV6-2 or TRBV6-3; 8 nucleotides match TRBD1. Trimming took 6 bases from V and 2 from J; bases not matched to a gene: 6. This CDR3 spans 14 amino acids. Germline-derived CDR1 and CDR2 are MNHEY and SVGEGT. This chain's CDR3 is CASSLRTGTYEQYF. CDR3 nucleotide sequence: TGTGCCAGCAGCCTAAGGACAGGGACCTACGAGCAGTACTTC.

This clone was seen just once. V gene TRBV9 combines with J gene TRBJ2-3; tentatively, D is TRBD2 (7 bases). Germline CDR1 is SGDLS and CDR2 is YYNGEE. The CDR3 runs 16 residues. V shed 7 bases and J shed 0 bases, with 18 bases lying between them. The CDR3 DNA reads TGTGCCAGCGGGGCTAGCGGACAGACTAGCACAGATACGCAGTATTTT. It encodes CASGASGQTSTDTQYF.

This clone has only a few counts. The chain combines TRBV5-4 with TRBJ2-5; 8 bases map to TRBD1. The CDR3 extends over 16 amino acids. Germline CDR1 is SGHNT and CDR2 is YYREEE (reference sequence). Trimming removed 2 bases from V and 2 bases from J; junction bases left unmatched: 8. Here the CDR3 reads CASSLVGQVGQETQYF. CDR3 DNA sequence: TGTGCCAGCAGCTTAGTGGGACAGGTGGGACAAGAGACCCAGTACTTC.